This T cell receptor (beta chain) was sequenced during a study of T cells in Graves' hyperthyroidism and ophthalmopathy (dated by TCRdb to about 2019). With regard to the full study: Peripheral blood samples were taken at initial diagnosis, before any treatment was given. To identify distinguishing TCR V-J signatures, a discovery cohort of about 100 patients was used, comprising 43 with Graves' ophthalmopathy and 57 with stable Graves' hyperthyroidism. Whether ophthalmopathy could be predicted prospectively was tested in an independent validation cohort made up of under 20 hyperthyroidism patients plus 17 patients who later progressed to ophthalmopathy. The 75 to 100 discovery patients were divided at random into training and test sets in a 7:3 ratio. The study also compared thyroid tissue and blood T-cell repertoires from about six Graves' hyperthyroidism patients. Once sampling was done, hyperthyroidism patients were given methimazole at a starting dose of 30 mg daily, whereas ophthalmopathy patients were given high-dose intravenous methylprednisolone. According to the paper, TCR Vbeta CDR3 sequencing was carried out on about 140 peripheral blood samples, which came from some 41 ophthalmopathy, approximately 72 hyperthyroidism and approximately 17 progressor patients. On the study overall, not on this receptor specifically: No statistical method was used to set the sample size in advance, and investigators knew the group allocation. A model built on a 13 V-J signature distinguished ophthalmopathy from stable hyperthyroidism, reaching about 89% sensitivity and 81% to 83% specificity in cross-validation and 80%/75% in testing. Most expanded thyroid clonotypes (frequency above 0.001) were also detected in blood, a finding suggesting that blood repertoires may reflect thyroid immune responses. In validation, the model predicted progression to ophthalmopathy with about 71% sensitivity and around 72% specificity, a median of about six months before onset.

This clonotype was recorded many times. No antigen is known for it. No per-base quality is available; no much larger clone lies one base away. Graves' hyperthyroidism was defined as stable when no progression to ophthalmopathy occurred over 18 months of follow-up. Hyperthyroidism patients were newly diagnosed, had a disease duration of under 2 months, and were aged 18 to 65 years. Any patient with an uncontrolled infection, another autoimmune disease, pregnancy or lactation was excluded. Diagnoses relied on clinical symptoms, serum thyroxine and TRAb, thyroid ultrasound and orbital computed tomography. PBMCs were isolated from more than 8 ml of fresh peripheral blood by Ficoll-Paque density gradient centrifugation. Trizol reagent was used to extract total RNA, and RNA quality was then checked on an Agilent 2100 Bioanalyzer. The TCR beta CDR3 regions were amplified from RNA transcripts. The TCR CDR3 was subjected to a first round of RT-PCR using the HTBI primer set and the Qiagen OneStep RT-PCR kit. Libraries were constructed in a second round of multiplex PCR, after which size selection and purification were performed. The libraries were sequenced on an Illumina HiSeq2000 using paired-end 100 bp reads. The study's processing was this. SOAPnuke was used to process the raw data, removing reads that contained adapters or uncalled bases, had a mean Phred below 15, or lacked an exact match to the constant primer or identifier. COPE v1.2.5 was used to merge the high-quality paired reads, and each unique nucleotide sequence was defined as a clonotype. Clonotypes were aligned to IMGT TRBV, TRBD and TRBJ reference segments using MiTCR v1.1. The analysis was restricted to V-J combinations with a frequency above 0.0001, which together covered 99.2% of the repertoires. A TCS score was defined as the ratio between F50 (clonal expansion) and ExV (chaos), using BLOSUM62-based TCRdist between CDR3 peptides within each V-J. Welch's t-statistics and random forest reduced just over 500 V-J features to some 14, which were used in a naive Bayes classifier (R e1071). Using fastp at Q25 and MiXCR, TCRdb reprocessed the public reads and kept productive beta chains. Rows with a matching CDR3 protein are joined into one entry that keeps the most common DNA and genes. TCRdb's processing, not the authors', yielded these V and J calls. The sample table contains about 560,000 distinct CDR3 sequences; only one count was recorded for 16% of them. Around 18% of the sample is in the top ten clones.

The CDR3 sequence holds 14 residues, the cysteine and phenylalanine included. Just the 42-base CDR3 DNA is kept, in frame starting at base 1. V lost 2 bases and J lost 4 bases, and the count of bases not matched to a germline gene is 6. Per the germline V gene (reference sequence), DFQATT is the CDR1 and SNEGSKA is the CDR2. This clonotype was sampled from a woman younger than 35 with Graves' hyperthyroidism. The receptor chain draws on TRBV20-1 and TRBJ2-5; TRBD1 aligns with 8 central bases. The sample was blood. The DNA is TGCAGTGCTAGAAGTCCAGGGACAGGAGAGACCCAGTACTTC. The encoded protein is CSARSPGTGETQYF.